This TCR beta chain is from a study of T cell repertoires in cytomegalovirus infection. Study-level background: It was the public TCR beta signatures that indicated both CMV infection and matching HLA type.

On this clonotype: What it recognizes is unknown.

Study results and limitations: Cumulative public TCR beta family frequency identified CMV carriers with the relevant HLA.

The CDR3 runs to 12 residues. The V end was cut by 2 bases, the J end by 3 bases, with 2 bases between. The germline gives CDR1 MDHEN, CDR2 SYDVKM. TCRdb itself ran the reads through MiXCR, one entry per CDR3 protein. Of approximately 300,000 distinct CDR3 sequences listed, 29% are singletons. Sequencing used cultured PBMCs, obtained from culture after CMV antigen stimulation. The sequence was collected from a human donor in good health (CMV status not recorded). Some clones in this sample may be carry-over from other donors' samples. The chain carries TRBV28 and TRBJ2-1; D is ambiguous. In DNA, the CDR3 is TGTGCCAGCAGTTTACTCTACAATGAGCAGTTCTTC. Translated: CASSLLYNEQFF.